The 21 T cell receptor beta chains reported below all come from one sample, sequenced in a study of liver allograft versus peripheral blood T cells. As for the study in general: Transplanted-liver T cell receptor repertoires were compared with recipients' peripheral blood repertoires.

TCRdb recomputed calls from the reads with MiXCR, one row per CDR3 protein. The profile shows around 13,000 distinct CDR3 sequences, under 30% of them singletons. These receptors came from a human patient who had a liver transplant. The graft donor may have contributed some T cells.

V usage is TRBV6-5 and J usage is TRBJ1-2; unclear D gene. The germline V gene has CDR1 MNHEY and CDR2 SVGAGI. This CDR3 has 12 residues. The V end lost 7 bases, the J end lost 4 bases, and 10 bases lay between the germline ends. The CDR3 reads CASNQKTYGYTF. DNA for the CDR3: TGTGCCAGCAACCAAAAGACCTATGGCTACACCTTC.

This clonotype was observed a few times. The V and J genes are TRBV12-3 or TRBV12-4 and TRBJ2-7; D remains unclear. Between the trimmed V and J ends, which lost 6 bases and 0 bases, there was a span of 12 bases. The CDR3 length is 14 residues. CDR3 residues: CASSQDLSSYEQYF. The CDR3 bases are TGTGCCAGCAGCCAAGATCTGAGCTCCTACGAGCAGTACTTC.

By sample fraction, this clonotype is medium-sized. This chain links TRBV19 with TRBJ2-1; TRBD2 aligns across 13 bases. V lost 6 bases, J lost 13 bases, and 15 bases stayed unmatched. From germline, CDR1 is LNHDA and CDR2 SQIVND (reference sequence). This CDR3 region has 16 residues. In nucleotides, the CDR3 is TGTGCCAGTAGCGATAGTCTGGGGCCGGGACTAGCGGGACAGTTCTTC. It is translated as CASSDSLGPGLAGQFF.

This chain joins TRBV7-2 and TRBJ1-1; tentatively, D is TRBD1 (6 bases). Germline loops: CDR1 SGHTA, CDR2 FQGNSA. The CDR3 consists of 14 residues. Trimming stripped 5 bases from V and 1 base from J, with 11 bases between. CDR3 region: CASSRTVRNTEAFF. For the CDR3, the DNA is TGTGCCAGCAGCCGGACAGTGCGGAACACTGAAGCTTTCTTT.

This chain connects TRBV18 to TRBJ2-7; tentatively, D is TRBD2 (5 bases). CDR3 length equals 16 residues. Germline CDR1 KGHSH, CDR2 LQKENI. V lost 2 bases to trimming and J lost 6 bases, with 20 bases between them. The CDR3 loop is CASSPGLPNPYSEQYF. In DNA form, the CDR3 reads TGTGCCAGCTCACCAGGACTCCCCAACCCCTACTCCGAGCAGTACTTC.

The gene calls are TRBV19 and TRBJ1-5; D unresolved. Germline V gene data show CDR1 as LNHDA and CDR2 as SQIVND (reference sequence). The CDR3 runs to 15 residues. V lost 8 bases to trimming and J lost 3 bases, with 17 bases between them. CDR3 residues: CASGRVPSDNQPQHF. CDR3 bases: TGTGCCAGTGGGAGGGTACCAAGTGACAATCAGCCCCAGCATTTT.

The rearrangement joins TRBV6-5 to TRBJ1-5; the match to TRBD1 covers 7 bases. V gave up 6 bases and J gave up 2 bases; unmatched junction bases: 7. Germline V lookup: CDR1 MNHEY, CDR2 SVGAGI. This CDR3 contains 15 residues. CDR3 bases: TGTGCCAGCAGGGCTAAGGGGGCCGGCAATCAGCCCCAGCATTTT. Encoded protein: CASRAKGAGNQPQHF.

Comment on this clonotype: One end of the junction varies from germline; a read error may be responsible. The rearrangement joins TRBV20-1 to TRBJ2-4; either TRBD1 or TRBD2 may fit D (5 bases each). Germline CDR1 and CDR2: DFQATT and SNEGSKA (reference sequence). The CDR3 is 14 residues long. The CDR3 coding sequence is TGCAGTGCTCGAGATACCCGGGGACAAAACATTCAGTACTTC. Translation: CSARDTRGQNIQYF.

Written as DNA, the CDR3 is TGTGCCAGCACCCAAGGAAGGACTAGGCCCCATGAGGAGCAGTTCTTC. The encoded protein is CASTQGRTRPHEEQFF. The chain recombines TRBV2 with TRBJ2-1, with 7 positions matching TRBD2. V dropped 7 bases and J dropped 10; count of bases not matched to a gene: 19. The CDR3 contains 16 residues. Germline CDR1 SNHLY, CDR2 FYNNEI. Full variable domain (rest looked up from reference TRBV2 and TRBJ2-1): EPEVTQTPSHQVTQMGQEVILRCVPISNHLYFYWYRQILGQKVEFLVSFYNNEISEKSEIFDDQFSVERPDGSNFTLKIRSTKLEDSAMYFCASTQGRTRPHEEQFFGPGTRLTVL.

This clonotype is categorized as medium-sized (0.01 to 0.1%). The rearrangement uses TRBV18 and TRBJ2-5; no firm D call. CDR1 is KGHSH, CDR2 LQKENI, per germline. Trimming removed 4 bases at V and 5 bases at J, with 8 bases between. The CDR3 has 12 amino acids. CDR3 region: CASSLEPETQYF. In DNA, the CDR3 is TGTGCCAGCTCACTCGAGCCGGAGACCCAGTACTTC.

There are many counts of this clonotype. This chain joins TRBV6-1 and TRBJ1-5, with D possibly TRBD1 on 6 matching bases. This CDR3 contains 14 residues. The germline gives CDR1 MNHNS, CDR2 SASEGT. V was shortened by 7 bases and J by 6 bases, with 16 bases between the two germline ends. The CDR3 sequence: CASTQDRRGQPQHF. The CDR3, as DNA: TGTGCCAGCACTCAAGACAGGCGGGGTCAGCCCCAGCATTTT.

This clonotype was observed many times. V usage is TRBV30 and J usage is TRBJ2-2; TRBD2 agrees at 11 bases. This CDR3 region has 15 residues. Germline-derived CDR1 and CDR2 are GTSNPN and SVGIG (reference sequence). Unmatched junction bases numbered 6, after V lost 3 bases and J lost 6 bases. The CDR3 is CAWRSGTSGAGELFF. The CDR3 DNA reads as TGTGCCTGGAGAAGTGGGACTAGCGGAGCCGGGGAGCTGTTTTTT.

V gene TRBV6-2 or TRBV6-3 combines with J gene TRBJ1-2; no definite D call. V shed 8 bases and J shed 3 bases, with 7 bases lying between them. The CDR3 length is 11 residues. Per germline, CDR1 MNHEY and CDR2 SVGEGT. This chain's CDR3 is CASRSYYGYTF. For the CDR3, the DNA is TGTGCCAGCCGCAGCTACTATGGCTACACCTTC.

The genes are TRBV12-3 or TRBV12-4 and TRBJ1-2, with D possibly TRBD1 on 5 matching bases. Trimming stripped 3 bases from V and 4 bases from J, with 18 bases between. This CDR3 has 16 residues. The CDR3 loop is CASSLVPTAGGYGYTF. The CDR3 DNA reads as TGTGCCAGCAGTTTGGTCCCGACCGCGGGGGGCTATGGCTACACCTTC.

This chain links TRBV28 with TRBJ2-7, with D possibly TRBD1 on 6 matching bases. The germline V gene encodes CDR1 MDHEN and CDR2 SYDVKM. The CDR3 has 12 amino acids. V lost 7 bases to trimming and J lost 2 bases, with 9 bases between them. CDR3 loop: CASKTGTYEQYF. CDR3 nucleotides: TGTGCCAGCAAAACAGGGACCTACGAGCAGTACTTC.

This clonotype was detected a few times. The chain carries TRBV14 and TRBJ2-7; 8 bases are shared with TRBD2. The CDR3 extends over 15 amino acids. V trimming: 4 bases; J trimming: 1 base; junction bases outside the gene matches: 6. Germline V lookup: CDR1 SGHDN, CDR2 FVKESK. CDR3 in amino acids: CASSPGRAWSYEQYF. In DNA, the CDR3 is TGTGCCAGCAGCCCCGGGAGGGCTTGGTCCTACGAGCAGTACTTC.

By its share, this clonotype is medium-sized. This chain joins TRBV19 and TRBJ2-2; the D is unclear. V lost 6 bases and J lost 5, with 4 bases in between. The CDR3 is made up of 11 amino acids. CDR1 and CDR2 (germline): LNHDA, SQIVND (reference sequence). CDR3: CASRQTGELFF. In nucleotides, the CDR3 is TGTGCCAGTAGACAGACCGGGGAGCTGTTTTTT.

This clonotype is medium-sized. J is TRBJ2-6 and V is TRBV19; 7 bases are shared with TRBD1. CDR1 and CDR2 from the germline V gene are LNHDA and SQIVND (reference sequence). This CDR3 contains 15 residues. The trim removed 8 bases at V and 2 bases at J, leaving 6 bases unmatched. This CDR3 reads CASAWGTAGANVLTF. The CDR3 DNA is TGTGCCAGTGCCTGGGGGACAGCTGGGGCCAACGTCCTGACTTTC.

V is TRBV6-5 and J is TRBJ2-6; D may be TRBD1 (5 bases). This CDR3 is 15 amino acids long. The germline CDR1 and CDR2 sequences are MNHEY and SVGAGI. Trimming pared 6 bases from V and 3 bases from J, leaving 12 bases between. The chain's CDR3 is CASRPRRGGANVLTF. CDR3 coding DNA: TGTGCCAGCAGGCCTCGAAGGGGTGGGGCCAACGTCCTGACTTTC.

This clonotype was recorded a few times. The chain joins TRBV20-1 to TRBJ2-7, with D perhaps given as TRBD1 or TRBD2 (5 bases each). This CDR3 is 11 amino acids long. Trimming stripped 3 bases from V and 3 bases from J, with 6 bases between. Germline V lookup: CDR1 DFQATT, CDR2 SNEGSKA (reference sequence). CDR3 protein: CSARGVYEQYF. The CDR3 region has the DNA TGCAGTGCTAGGGGGGTCTACGAGCAGTACTTC.

The V and J genes are TRBV20-1 and TRBJ2-1, with TRBD2 matching over 12 bases. Germline CDR1 and CDR2: DFQATT and SNEGSKA (reference sequence). The CDR3 sequence is 19 residues long. With 6 bases clipped from V and 0 bases from J, the junction kept 15 bases outside the gene matches. The CDR3 coding sequence is TGCAGTGCCAGAATCGCTAGCGGGGGGGCCTTAAGCTCCTACAATGAGCAGTTCTTC. Translation gives CSARIASGGALSSYNEQFF.